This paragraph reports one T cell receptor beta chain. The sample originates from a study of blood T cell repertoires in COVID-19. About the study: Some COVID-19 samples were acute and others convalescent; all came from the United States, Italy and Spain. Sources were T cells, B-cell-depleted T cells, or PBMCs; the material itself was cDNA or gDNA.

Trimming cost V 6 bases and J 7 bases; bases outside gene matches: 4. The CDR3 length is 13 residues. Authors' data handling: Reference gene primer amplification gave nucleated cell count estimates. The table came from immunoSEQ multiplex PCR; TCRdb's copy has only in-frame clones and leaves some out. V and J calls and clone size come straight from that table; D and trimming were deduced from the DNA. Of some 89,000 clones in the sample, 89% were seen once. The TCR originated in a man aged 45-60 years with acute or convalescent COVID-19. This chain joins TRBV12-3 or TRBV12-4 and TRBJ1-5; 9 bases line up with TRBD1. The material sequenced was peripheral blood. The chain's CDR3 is CASSGDRDQPQHF. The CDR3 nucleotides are TGTGCCAGCAGCGGGGACAGGGACCAGCCCCAGCATTTT.